Shown below are 18 T cell receptor beta chains from a single sample sequenced in a study of tumor and adjacent non-tumor tissue in lung cancer. The template was RNA from unsorted bulk tissue. This non-tumor lung sample came from over 3 cm beyond the tumor edge. Three rounds of nested PCR, following a modified ARM-PCR protocol, produced the TCRbeta library. TCRdb reprocessed the multiplex PCR reads via MiXCR and lists one record per CDR3 protein. The repertoire holds about 86,000 distinct CDR3 sequences, with around 76% as singletons. Sequenced: distant non-tumor lung tissue. The receptors come from a woman aged 45 to 65 with non-small cell lung cancer.

Details on this clonotype: An end of the junction differs from the germline gene, which may be a read error. This chain joins TRBV10-3 and TRBJ1-5; the D gene is possibly TRBD1 (5 bases). In germline, CDR1 is ENHRY, CDR2 SYGVKD. This CDR3 has 18 residues. Here the CDR3 DNA reads TGTACCATCAGTAAGTCCCGGGTCGGAACAGGTGGCAATCAGCCCCAGCATTTT. Protein: CTISKSRVGTGGNQPQHF.

Details on this clonotype: This could be a read error, since a much larger clone is one nucleotide away. This likely comes from a read error, as the CDR3 has no conserved phenylalanine or tryptophan at its end. The genes are TRBV6-1 and TRBJ2-1, with 7 bases aligning to TRBD2. After removal of 8 bases from V and 7 bases from J, the junction contained 17 bases not matched to a gene. In germline, CDR1 is MNHNS, CDR2 SASEGT. This CDR3 is built from 16 residues. CDR3 amino acids: CASVWGRASYGNEQFL. In DNA, the CDR3 is TGTGCCAGCGTCTGGGGGAGGGCCTCTTACGGGAATGAGCAGTTCCTC.

The J gene is TRBJ2-7, the V gene TRBV10-1; D not resolved. Germline CDR1 is WNHNN and CDR2 is SYGVQD (reference sequence). This CDR3 has 13 amino acids. Deletions cut 4 bases from V and 7 bases from J, with 14 bases between. The CDR3 DNA follows: TGCGCCAGCAGTGGAAGCGTTCTGGGTGAGCAGTACTTC. This sequence encodes CASSGSVLGEQYF.

This clonotype appeared once. Here the CDR3 omits its conserved ending phenylalanine or tryptophan, so a read error is the likely source. This rearrangement joins TRBV12-5 to TRBJ2-1, with TRBD1 matching 8 bases. V lost 1 base to trimming and J lost 1 base; unmatched junction nucleotides: 0. CDR3 size: 15 residues. Per germline, CDR1 LGHNT and CDR2 FRNRAP. DNA for the CDR3: TGTGCTAGTGGTTTGGGACAGGGGTCCTACAATGAGCAGTTCTAT. As protein: CASGLGQGSYNEQFY.

For this clonotype: An end of the junction differs from the germline gene, which may be a read error. The rearrangement uses TRBV5-1 and TRBJ2-2; D tentatively reads TRBD1 or TRBD2 (6 bases each). There are 14 residues in the CDR3. CDR1 is SGHRS, CDR2 YFSETQ, per germline. This CDR3 is CANSTGANTGELLF. The CDR3 region has the DNA TGCGCCAATTCGACGGGGGCGAACACCGGGGAGCTGCTTTTT.

This clonotype has a handful of counts. An end of the junction differs from the germline gene, which may be a read error. This rearrangement joins TRBV10-2 to TRBJ2-7; D is unresolved. This CDR3 has 14 residues. Germline CDR1 is WSHSY and CDR2 is SAAADI. In DNA, the CDR3 is TGCACCAGCAGTGACGGGTGGGGTTACTACGAACAGTACTTC. This sequence encodes CTSSDGWGYYEQYF.

A note on this clonotype: No conserved phenylalanine or tryptophan ends this CDR3, so it is likely a read error. The chain joins TRBV6-5 to TRBJ1-3; D ambiguous. The CDR3 has 14 residues. Trimming stripped 6 bases from V and 3 bases from J, with 12 bases between. Germline CDR1 reads MNHEY; CDR2 reads SVGAGI. In DNA form, the CDR3 reads TGTGCCAGCAGCCTCCAGATAGTTGGAAACACCATATATATT. This gives the protein CASSLQIVGNTIYI.

Details on this clonotype: At one end, the junction sequence differs from germline, possibly due to a read error. V is TRBV6-1 and J is TRBJ2-7; D call uncertain. Germline V CDR1 and CDR2: MNHNS, SASEGT. The CDR3 has 13 amino acids. CDR3 loop: CTGEVDASYEQYF. The CDR3 nucleotides read TGTACCGGCGAGGTGGACGCGTCCTACGAACAGTACTTC.

As for this clonotype: The junction and the germline gene differ at one end; a read error may be behind it. The chain carries TRBV29-1 and TRBJ2-7, with TRBD2 matching 8 bases. The CDR3 is 14 amino acids. CDR1 and CDR2 (germline): SQVTM, ANQGSEA. The CDR3 loop is CCFISGRAIHDQYF. As DNA, the CDR3 is TGCTGCTTCATCAGCGGGAGAGCAATCCACGACCAGTACTTC.

As for this clonotype: Since a much larger clone is just one base distant, this may be a read error. The chain joins TRBV20-1 to TRBJ1-5; D gene ambiguous. Trimming stripped 6 bases from V and 10 bases from J, with 13 bases between. Germline V gene sequence: CDR1 DFQATT, CDR2 SNEGSKA (reference sequence). This CDR3 contains 11 residues. Here the CDR3 DNA reads TGCAGTGCCGGGTCTCGCGATCCCCAGCATTTT. Its protein is CSAGSRDPQHF.

On this clonotype itself: This CDR3 is missing its conserved last phenylalanine or tryptophan, likely due to a read error. CDR3 protein: CTISRGNVQFL. Here the CDR3 DNA reads TGCACCATCAGTCGGGGGAATGTGCAGTTCCTC. The gene calls are TRBV29-1 and TRBJ2-1, with D possibly being TRBD2 (6 bases). Germline values: CDR1 SQVTM, CDR2 ANQGSEA. The CDR3 extends over 11 amino acids.

On this clonotype itself: One end of the junction does not line up with germline, which may come from a read error. This sequence joins TRBV28 and TRBJ2-7; 9 positions agree with TRBD1. Looked up from germline, CDR1 is MDHEN and CDR2 is SYDVKM. The CDR3 runs 14 residues. CDR3 loop: CVSSITGGLYEQYF. The CDR3 DNA is TGTGTCAGCAGTATCACAGGGGGCCTTTACGAGCAGTACTTC.

For this clonotype: Germline and junction disagree at one end, which may indicate a read error. This chain links TRBV4-2 with TRBJ2-3; TRBD2 matches at 12 bases. This CDR3 has 19 amino acids. Germline values: CDR1 LGHNA, CDR2 YNFKEQ. The chain's CDR3 is CAISQEEGLAGGISDTQYF. The CDR3 DNA reads TGTGCCATCAGCCAAGAAGAGGGGCTAGCGGGGGGGATATCAGATACGCAGTATTTT.

This rearrangement joins TRBV5-6 to TRBJ2-1; D ambiguous. This CDR3 comprises 14 residues. Between the trimmed V and J ends, which lost 2 bases and 8 bases, there was a span of 14 bases. Germline CDR1 and CDR2: SGHDT and YYEEEE. The CDR3 is CASSLVIQPYEQFF. In DNA form, the CDR3 reads TGTGCCAGCAGCTTAGTAATTCAGCCCTATGAGCAGTTCTTC.

Concerning this clonotype: The junction departs from germline at one end; a sequencing error may be responsible. The V and J genes are TRBV4-1 and TRBJ2-1; D is perhaps TRBD2 (5 bases). CDR3 length: 13 residues. Per germline, CDR1 MGHRA and CDR2 YSYEKL. CDR3 residues: CTSSQAVRAGQFF. In DNA, the CDR3 is TGCACCAGCAGCCAAGCGGTACGCGCTGGGCAGTTCTTC.

This clonotype was recorded many times. The chain recombines TRBV5-1 with TRBJ2-2; weak D call: TRBD2 (5 bases). This CDR3 has 13 residues. CDR1 and CDR2 from the germline V gene are SGHRS and YFSETQ. Deletions cut 0 bases from V and 9 bases from J, with 9 bases between. The CDR3 coding sequence is TGCGCCAGCAGCTTGGGGGAGAACCGGGAGCTGTTTTTT. It specifies CASSLGENRELFF.

V and J are TRBV6-5 and TRBJ1-1; a weak D match, TRBD1 (5 bases). This CDR3 has 16 amino acids. Germline lookup yields CDR1 MNHEY and CDR2 SVGAGI. In DNA form, the CDR3 reads TGTGTCAACCATTTTTTTCGACGGGACCTAAACACTGAAGCTTTCTTT. Its translation is CVNHFFRRDLNTEAFF.

This clonotype was observed many times. V is TRBV9 and J is TRBJ2-5; maybe TRBD1 (5 bases). The V end lost 4 bases, the J end lost 4 bases, and 17 bases lay between the germline ends. CDR1 is SGDLS, CDR2 YYNGEE, per germline. The CDR3 has 15 amino acids. The CDR3 bases are TGTGCCAGCAGCCTTCTGGGGCAGGAGAGAGAGACCCAGTACTTC. Translation: CASSLLGQERETQYF.